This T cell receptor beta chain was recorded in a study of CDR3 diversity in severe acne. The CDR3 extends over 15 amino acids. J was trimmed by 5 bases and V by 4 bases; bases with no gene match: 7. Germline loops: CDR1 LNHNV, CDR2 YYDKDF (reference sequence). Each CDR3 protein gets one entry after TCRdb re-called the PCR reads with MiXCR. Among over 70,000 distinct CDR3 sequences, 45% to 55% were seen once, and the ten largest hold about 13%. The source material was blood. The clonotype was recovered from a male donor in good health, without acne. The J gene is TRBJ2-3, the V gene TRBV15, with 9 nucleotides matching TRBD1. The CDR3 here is CATSTGRGQGDTQYF. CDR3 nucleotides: TGTGCCACCAGCACAGGGCGGGGACAGGGAGATACGCAGTATTTT.